One and the same sample provided the 15 T cell receptor beta chains below, sequenced in a study of cytomegalovirus exposure and HLA in healthy donors. Only in-frame clones appear in the TCRdb table, and some are missing; sequencing was by immunoSEQ multiplex PCR. The top ten hold around 2.8% of the sample, which has 190,000 or so clones, about 80% seen once. Input material: PBMCs. These receptors came from a young woman in good health and CMV-seropositive.

The V call is TRBV12-2, the J call TRBJ2-7; the table's TRBD1 call for D was not verified on the DNA. TRBV12-2 is a pseudogene segment. The CDR3 totals 13 residues. The CDR3 DNA follows: TGTGCAAGTCGCTTAGGGCCGTTACAAGAGCAGTACTTC. This translates into CASRLGPLQEQYF.

V and J are TRBV6-1 and TRBJ2-7, with D unclear. The germline V gene has CDR1 MNHNS and CDR2 SASEGT. The CDR3 covers 11 residues. With 6 bases removed from V and 2 bases from J, the gap between germline ends came to 5 bases. The chain's CDR3 is CASSQTYEQYF. In nucleotides, the CDR3 is TGTGCCAGCAGCCAGACCTACGAGCAGTACTTC.

V gene TRBV14 combines with J gene TRBJ1-1; unclear D gene. This CDR3 contains 13 residues. Germline V gene lookup returns CDR1 SGHDN and CDR2 FVKESK. The V end lost 4 bases, the J end lost 4 bases, and 10 bases lay between the germline ends. The DNA of the CDR3 is TGTGCCAGCAGCCTTAGGAGTGGCACTGAAGCTTTCTTT. This translates into CASSLRSGTEAFF.

V is TRBV5-1 and J is TRBJ2-1, with 9 bases fitting TRBD1. Trimming at V came to 4 bases and at J to 10 bases, leaving 12 bases not matched to a gene. CDR3 length equals 15 residues. Per the germline V gene, CDR1 is SGHRS and CDR2 is YFSETQ. CDR3 DNA: TGCGCCAGCAGCAAGACAGGGGGGTTTTCGTTGGAGCAGTTCTTC. This encodes CASSKTGGFSLEQFF.

The chain uses TRBV9 and TRBJ2-1, with D perhaps TRBD2 (6 bases). V shed 0 bases and J shed 5 bases, with 18 bases lying between them. Germline CDR1 reads SGDLS; CDR2 reads YYNGEE. The CDR3 has 17 amino acids. The CDR3 coding sequence is TGTGCCAGCAGCGTAGCTGGGACTCAAAAATGGGACAATGAGCAGTTCTTC. Translating gives CASSVAGTQKWDNEQFF.

This clone was observed a few times. The V and J genes are TRBV2 and TRBJ1-2, with D perhaps matching TRBD1 (5 bases). Germline assignment: CDR1 SNHLY and CDR2 FYNNEI. The V and J ends lost 1 base and 8 bases respectively, with 8 bases between them. This CDR3 has 12 residues. CDR3 residues: CASSEDSGGYTF. In nucleotides, the CDR3 is TGTGCCAGCAGTGAAGATTCAGGGGGCTACACCTTC.

The chain links TRBV5-6 to TRBJ1-4; weak D call: TRBD1 (5 bases). Germline CDR1 and CDR2: SGHDT and YYEEEE. The CDR3 sequence is 14 residues long. With 4 bases removed from V and 4 bases from J, the gap between germline ends came to 11 bases. CDR3 region: CASSGQGYNEKLFF. DNA of the CDR3: TGTGCCAGCAGCGGGCAGGGCTATAATGAAAAACTGTTTTTT.

V usage is TRBV18 and J usage is TRBJ2-2; 8 positions match TRBD2. The CDR3 contains 15 residues. Germline V lookup: CDR1 KGHSH, CDR2 LQKENI. The V segment lost 5 bases and the J segment 0 bases; nucleotides outside the gene matches: 2. The DNA of the CDR3 is TGTGCCAGCTCAAGCGGGGGCACGAACACCGGGGAGCTGTTTTTT. It encodes CASSSGGTNTGELFF. Based on the CDR3 plus reference TRBV18 and TRBJ2-2, the full variable domain is NAGVMQNPRHLVRRRGQEARLRCSPMKGHSHVYWYRQLPEEGLKFMVYLQKENIIDESGMPKERFSAEFPKEGPSILRIQQVVRGDSAAYFCASSSGGTNTGELFFGEGSRLTVL.

The V call is TRBV5-1, the J call TRBJ2-5, with D unclear. Per the germline V gene, CDR1 is SGHRS and CDR2 is YFSETQ. V lost 2 bases, J lost 3 bases, and 8 bases lay in between. The CDR3 is made up of 13 amino acids. CDR3 protein: CASSLRSKETQYF. The CDR3 coding sequence is TGCGCCAGCAGCTTACGGTCCAAAGAGACCCAGTACTTC.

The genes are TRBV15 and TRBJ1-5; D ambiguous. Looked up from germline, CDR1 is LNHNV and CDR2 is YYDKDF (reference sequence). This CDR3 spans 15 amino acids. V gave up 1 base and J gave up 5 bases, with 12 bases separating them. CDR3 sequence: CATSRVSSGYQPQHF. The CDR3 DNA reads TGTGCCACCAGCAGAGTTTCATCCGGTTATCAGCCCCAGCATTTT.

The J gene is TRBJ1-3, the V gene TRBV5-1; 7 bases map to TRBD1. V shed 10 bases and J 0 bases; nucleotides not matched to a gene: 4. Germline lookup yields CDR1 SGHRS and CDR2 YFSETQ. This CDR3 is 13 amino acids long. CDR3 amino acids: CASGQDSGNTIYF. Written as DNA, the CDR3 is TGCGCCTCCGGACAGGACTCTGGAAACACCATATATTTT.

This sequence joins TRBV5-1 and TRBJ2-1; 10 nucleotides align to TRBD2. This CDR3 spans 16 amino acids. Losses at the gene ends were 4 bases for V and 0 bases for J; bases not matched to a gene: 4. Germline CDR1 reads SGHRS; CDR2 reads YFSETQ. The CDR3 is CASSISGGFSYNEQFF. In DNA, the CDR3 is TGCGCCAGCAGCATTAGCGGGGGGTTCTCCTACAATGAGCAGTTCTTC.

This clone was seen a single time. This chain connects TRBV7-8 to TRBJ1-2; 11 nucleotides match TRBD1. The V and J ends lost 5 bases and 3 bases, in that order; junction bases with no gene match: 5. This CDR3 spans 15 amino acids. Germline values: CDR1 SGHVS, CDR2 FQNEAQ. In DNA, the CDR3 is TGTGCCAGCAGCGCCCGGGACAGGGGGGACTATGGCTACACCTTC. As protein: CASSARDRGDYGYTF.

This chain joins TRBV5-1 and TRBJ1-1; D gene uncertain. Trimming cost V 2 bases and J 1 base, with 12 bases left between them. This CDR3 has 15 residues. Germline V CDR1 and CDR2: SGHRS, YFSETQ. The CDR3 DNA follows: TGCGCCAGCAGCTTCCTTGCCGGTGGGAACACTGAAGCTTTCTTT. It specifies CASSFLAGGNTEAFF.

The V and J genes are TRBV4-1 and TRBJ1-2; D may be TRBD1 (5 bases). Trimming left V 1 base short and J 0 bases short, with 18 bases between. The CDR3 extends over 18 amino acids. From germline, CDR1 is MGHRA and CDR2 YSYEKL. The CDR3 nucleotides read TGCGCCAGCAGCCAAGGTCGGTTGTTGGGGGGAGCTAACTATGGCTACACCTTC. Protein product: CASSQGRLLGGANYGYTF.